This T cell receptor beta chain was found in a study of cytomegalovirus exposure and HLA in healthy donors. Looked up from germline, CDR1 is MNHNY and CDR2 is SVGAGI (reference sequence). The V and J ends lost 5 bases and 11 bases, in that order; junction bases with no gene match: 13. The CDR3 is 14 residues long. This clone was detected a few times. Its antigen is not identified. Study-wide results and caveats: Sequencing depth across donors, presence/absence analyses assumed, was roughly uniform.

PCR amplification relied on 60 Vbeta primers (plus 13 Jbeta primers). Repertoires were generated with immunoSEQ multiplex PCR, while TCRdb's copy carries only in-frame clones and drops some. The sample lists fewer than 150,000 clones, 75% to 80% occurring once. J is TRBJ1-1 and V is TRBV6-6; TRBD1 matches 8 bases. The clonotype originates from a woman aged 50 to 60 in good health and CMV-seronegative. The sample consisted of PBMCs. Here the CDR3 DNA reads TGTGCCAGCAGTCCAAACGTTGGACAGGGTCGCGCTTTCTTT. Translating it yields CASSPNVGQGRAFF.